The entry that follows covers one T cell receptor beta chain sequence. Germline V gives CDR1 MNHEY, CDR2 SVGAGI. V lost 5 bases, J lost 2 bases, and 13 bases lay in between. The CDR3 is 15 residues long. Some clones are missing from TCRdb's copy, which holds only in-frame ones; the method was immunoSEQ multiplex PCR. Among around 92,000 clones listed, 90% to 97% were seen once. The data derive from a study of technical replicates of blood from a handful of donors. This clonotype originated in a human donor in good health. The V and J genes are TRBV6-5 and TRBJ2-1; D perhaps matches TRBD1 (6 bases). Specimen: T cells isolated from PBMCs. CDR3 in DNA: TGTGCCAGCAGTGGCGGACAGTTACCCTACAATGAGCAGTTCTTC. Translated: CASSGGQLPYNEQFF.